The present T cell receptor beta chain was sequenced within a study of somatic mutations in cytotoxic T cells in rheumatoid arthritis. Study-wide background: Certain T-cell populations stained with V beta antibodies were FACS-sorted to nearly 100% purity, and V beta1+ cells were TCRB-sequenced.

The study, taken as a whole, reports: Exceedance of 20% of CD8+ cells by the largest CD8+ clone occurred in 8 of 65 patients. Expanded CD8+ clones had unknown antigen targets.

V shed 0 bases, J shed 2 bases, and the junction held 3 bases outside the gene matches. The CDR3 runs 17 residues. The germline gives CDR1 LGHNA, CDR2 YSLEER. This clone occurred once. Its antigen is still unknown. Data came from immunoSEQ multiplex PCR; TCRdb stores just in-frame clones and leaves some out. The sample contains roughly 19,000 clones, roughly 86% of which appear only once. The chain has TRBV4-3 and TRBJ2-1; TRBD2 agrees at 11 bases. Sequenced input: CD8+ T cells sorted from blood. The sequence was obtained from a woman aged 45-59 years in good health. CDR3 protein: CASSQDYSGGAYNEQFF. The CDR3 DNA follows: TGCGCCAGCAGCCAAGACTATAGCGGGGGGGCCTACAATGAGCAGTTCTTC.